This T cell receptor beta chain stems from a study of shared clonotypes between healthy human individuals (dated by TCRdb to about 2020). About the investigation overall: The cohort included three men and two women between 18 and 49 years of age. Each donor's leukapheresis produced roughly between about 0.9 and 9.5 billion PBMCs. To increase sequencing depth and limit assay-specific biases, different laboratories used diverse techniques to prepare libraries and sequence TCR repertoires. To estimate repertoire size and how much clonotype sharing occurs between individuals, the study deeply sequenced the blood TCR repertoires of a handful of healthy adults. For each donor, CD4 naive and CD4 memory were each given three plates, CD8 naive was given two plates, and CD8 memory was given one plate. Results the study describes overall, beyond this receptor: Higher generation probabilities were observed for clonotypes shared by all four sorted-subset donors than for non-shared clonotypes. The small number of donors limited the genetic and exposure-history diversity represented. Sampling was restricted to blood, and TCR repertoires in tissues likely differ from the TCR repertoires found in blood. Larger estimated clonotype richness was generally found for naive subsets than for memory subsets. Pairwise subsampling led to the expectation that sequencing depth would affect the degree of clonotype sharing among donors. Rarefaction of sorted-subset datasets indicated incomplete sequencing despite the large sequencing depth. Sharing across a few donors was observed for 5% to 6.5% of naive CD4, over 3% of naive CD8, 2.3% of memory CD4, and around 0.4% of memory CD8 clonotypes.

Donors were healthy HIV-negative adults with no recently reported acute infections or vaccinations. Every donor was a Caucasian adult living in Nashville, Tennessee, USA. Magnetic negative selection was used to enrich CD4+ T cells, after which naive cells were positively selected on CD45RA and the negative fraction became the memory subset. After blood collection by leukapheresis, PBMCs were isolated using Ficoll-Histopaque density gradient centrifugation and then cryopreserved in the vapor phase of liquid nitrogen. Analytical flow cytometry was used to check the purity and quantity of each magnetically sorted T cell population. Genomic DNA was isolated from each sorted fraction and quantified by UV absorbance on a Nanodrop 2000c. On this clone itself: It has no known antigen specificity. A junction end diverges from the germline sequence, so it may reflect a read error. This sample also contains other DNA sequences that code for the same CDR3.

Including the terminal cysteine and phenylalanine, the CDR3 comprises 15 residues. This entry keeps only the CDR3 DNA: 45 bases, framed from base 1. The CDR1 and CDR2 encoded by the germline V gene (reference sequence) are SSHAT and FNYEAQ. Using the deep immunoSEQ assay, TCR CDR3 regions were amplified from genomic DNA by multiplex PCR. Genomic DNA extracted from each cell subset was distributed evenly over all wells of several immunoSEQ 96-well plates, and each plate served as one replicate. For sorted subsets, about 0.2 ug genomic DNA, equal to 25,000 to 35,000 T cell genomes, was loaded into each replicate PCR. Purified libraries were quantified with a Qubit 3.0 fluorometer, sized on a Bioanalyzer 2100, and re-quantified with the KAPA Library Quantification kit. Every immunoSEQ 96-well plate was sequenced on a dedicated single-read 150-cycle Illumina NextSeq 550 flow cell. In the original analysis: Because only junctional sequences without quality scores were contained in the immunoSEQ output, filtering matching that applied to full-length reads could not be performed. Sequences were annotated with PyIR, a Python wrapper for IgBLAST v1.9, using IMGT germline references to assign V/J genes and CDR3. Any read was removed if the V/J assignment was weak (E-value above 1e-6), the CDR3 was missing, or the read contained stop codons, out-of-frame junctions, or ambiguous translated residues. A V3J clonotype was defined by an identical inferred V gene, J gene, and CDR3 amino acid sequence. To compute the percentage overlap between repertoires, the number of shared unique clonotypes was divided by the size of the smaller repertoire. Repertoire richness was assessed with RTK rarefaction, the Chao1 estimator, and Recon v2.1 estimates of unobserved clonotypes. Generation probabilities were computed with OLGA for all TCRbeta clonotypes obtained by the gDNA method from a few donors. Not all clones reach the TCRdb copy of this immuneACCESS table, which keeps in-frame sequences only. Checked studies attribute under half of the gap to unresolved V genes and leave the rest unexplained. Clone size and V and J calls were adopted from that table, with D and trimming inferred from the DNA. A total of about 2.4 million clones appear in this sample, 85% to 95% of them only once. The ten biggest clones cover about 0.13% of the sample.

The specimen sequenced was naive CD4+ T cells sorted from blood. The cell subset or site label for this specimen denotes: CD45RA+ positively selected. The TCR was taken from a man aged 18-30 years in good health. The sequence links TRBV7-7 to TRBJ2-3; a weak D assignment points to TRBD2 (6 bases agree). CDR3 sequence: CASSPTGESTDTQYF. The DNA sequence follows: TGTGCTAGCAGCCCGACGGGGGAGAGCACAGATACGCAGTATTTT.